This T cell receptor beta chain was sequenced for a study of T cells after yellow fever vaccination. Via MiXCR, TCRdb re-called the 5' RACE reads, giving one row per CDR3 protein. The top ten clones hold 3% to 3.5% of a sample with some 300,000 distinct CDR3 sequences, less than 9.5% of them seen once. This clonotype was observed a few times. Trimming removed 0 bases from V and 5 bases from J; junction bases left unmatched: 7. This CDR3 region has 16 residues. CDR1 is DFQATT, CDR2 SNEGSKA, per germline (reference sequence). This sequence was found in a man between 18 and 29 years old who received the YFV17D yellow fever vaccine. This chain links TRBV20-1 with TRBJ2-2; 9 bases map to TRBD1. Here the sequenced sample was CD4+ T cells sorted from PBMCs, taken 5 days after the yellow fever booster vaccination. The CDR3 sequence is CSARDQGTGITGELFF. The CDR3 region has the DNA TGCAGTGCTAGAGATCAAGGGACAGGGATAACCGGGGAGCTGTTTTTT.